This passage covers 29 T cell receptor beta chains from one sample sequenced in a study of Ad26.COV2.S vaccination and SARS-CoV-2 variants. Treatment reported: approximately 18 received Ad26.COV2.S at low or high dose, single or two shots; about 5 received placebo; per-sample allocation not given. Sampling occurred on day 63 after the first vaccine or placebo injection. Libraries were prepared by immunoSEQ multiplex PCR; TCRdb keeps only in-frame clonotypes and omits some of them. The sample has around 450,000 clones; 89% are singletons. The sample in question was peripheral blood, obtained in a trial of Ad26.COV2.S vaccine versus placebo. The receptors stem from a person between 18 and 65 years old who received the Ad26.COV2.S COVID-19 vaccine or a placebo.

V is TRBV6-6 and J is TRBJ2-3, with a possible D match to TRBD1 (5 bases). The V and J ends lost 7 bases and 6 bases respectively, with 14 bases between them. The CDR3 is made up of 13 amino acids. Germline-derived CDR1 and CDR2 are MNHNY and SVGAGI (reference sequence). The CDR3 DNA follows: TGTGCCAGCACCAGGGAATTCGACGATACGCAGTATTTT. Its protein is CASTREFDDTQYF.

CDR3 nucleotides: TGTGCCAGTAGAGACAGGGGCCTCACTACAACTAATGAAAAACTGTTTTTT. Protein sequence: CASRDRGLTTTNEKLFF. J is TRBJ1-4 and V is TRBV19, with 8 bases aligning to TRBD1. The CDR3 spans 17 residues. From germline, CDR1 is LNHDA and CDR2 SQIVND (reference sequence). The J segment lost 0 bases and the V segment lost 6 bases, leaving 9 bases of the junction unmatched.

This clone was observed once. The rearrangement uses TRBV13 and TRBJ1-4; maybe TRBD1 (5 bases). The germline V and J ends were trimmed by 4 bases and 10 bases, with 13 bases remaining between them. Germline lookup yields CDR1 PRHDT and CDR2 FYEKMQ (reference sequence). This CDR3 region has 13 residues. CDR3 sequence reads: CASSSGTGGKLFF. The CDR3 DNA follows: TGTGCCAGCAGCTCGGGGACCGGGGGAAAACTGTTTTTT.

The chain carries TRBV5-8 and TRBJ2-5; no definite D call. The CDR3 is 11 residues long. Trimming left V 4 bases short and J 9 bases short, with 10 bases between. Germline V gene lookup returns CDR1 SGHTS and CDR2 YDEGEE. CDR3 in DNA: TGTGCCAGCAGCCGGACCCCGGCCCAGTACTTC. Its protein product is CASSRTPAQYF.

The chain uses TRBV5-5 and TRBJ1-5, with a tentative D call TRBD1 (5 bases). The ends were cut back, 7 bases at V and 3 bases at J, with 14 bases in the middle. Germline values: CDR1 SGHKS, CDR2 YYEKEE (reference sequence). The CDR3 runs 14 residues. The CDR3 bases are TGTGCCAGCGCGAGGGACGTTGACAATCAGCCCCAGCATTTT. As protein: CASARDVDNQPQHF.

The chain has TRBV15 and TRBJ2-1; maybe TRBD1 (6 bases). V was shortened by 4 bases and J by 2 bases, with 6 bases between the two germline ends. The germline V gene encodes CDR1 LNHNV and CDR2 YYDKDF (reference sequence). The CDR3 runs to 13 residues. DNA for the CDR3: TGTGCCACCAGCAAGGGGGCCTACAATGAGCAGTTCTTC. Translated, it gives CATSKGAYNEQFF.

This chain joins TRBV28 and TRBJ1-6; tentatively, D is TRBD1 (5 bases). Germline V CDR1 and CDR2: MDHEN, SYDVKM. With 8 bases removed from V and 7 bases from J, the gap between germline ends came to 15 bases. The CDR3 is 14 residues long. CDR3 region: CASCFSGLNSPLHF. The CDR3 DNA follows: TGTGCCAGCTGCTTCTCGGGACTCAATTCACCCCTCCACTTT.

This rearrangement joins TRBV15 to TRBJ2-1; D possibly corresponds to TRBD2 (6 bases). V lost 0 bases to trimming and J lost 9 bases, with 15 bases between them. Germline values: CDR1 LNHNV, CDR2 YYDKDF (reference sequence). The length of the CDR3 is 15 residues. The CDR3 coding sequence is TGTGCCACCAGCAGAGATGCCGGGAGAAACGGTGAGCAGTTCTTC. Translated, it gives CATSRDAGRNGEQFF.

The V call is TRBV7-2, the J call TRBJ1-1; D uncertain. This CDR3 is built from 15 residues. Trimming left V 4 bases short and J 0 bases short, with 12 bases between. Germline V CDR1 and CDR2: SGHTA, FQGNSA. The CDR3 bases are TGTGCCAGCAGCTCCAGGACGATCATGAACACTGAAGCTTTCTTT. Protein product: CASSSRTIMNTEAFF.

This chain joins TRBV15 and TRBJ2-7; 9 nucleotides align to TRBD1. After removal of 2 bases from V and 0 bases from J, the junction contained 2 bases not matched to a gene. CDR1 LNHNV and CDR2 YYDKDF come from the germline V gene (reference sequence). This CDR3 region has 15 residues. The CDR3 loop is CATSRPGQGSYEQYF. CDR3 nucleotides: TGTGCCACCAGCAGACCGGGACAGGGCTCCTACGAGCAGTACTTC. Based on the CDR3 plus reference TRBV15 and TRBJ2-7, the full variable domain is DAMVIQNPRYQVTQFGKPVTLSCSQTLNHNVMYWYQQKSSQAPKLLFHYYDKDFNNEADTPDNFQSRRPNTSFCFLDIRSPGLGDTAMYLCATSRPGQGSYEQYFGPGTRLTVT.

The V call is TRBV7-2, the J call TRBJ2-2; tentatively, D is TRBD1 or TRBD2 (5 bases each). Germline assignment: CDR1 SGHTA and CDR2 FQGNSA. CDR3 size: 13 residues. Trimming shortened V by 8 bases and J by 4 bases, and 11 bases separated the two germline ends. This chain's CDR3 is CASGRGGTGELFF. Written as DNA, the CDR3 is TGTGCCAGCGGTCGGGGCGGCACCGGGGAGCTGTTTTTT.

This sequence joins TRBV21-1 and TRBJ2-2. TRBV21-1 is an annotated pseudogene. The CDR3 contains 21 residues. The CDR3, as DNA: TGTGCCAGCAGCAAACGAGAAAATTTTCGGGACCGGTCAGGGAACACCGGGGAGCTGTTTTTT. Protein sequence: CASSKRENFRDRSGNTGELFF.

In DNA form, the CDR3 reads TGTGCCAGCAGCACCCCCGGGACAAGGGGCACTGAAGCTTTCTTT. Translating it yields CASSTPGTRGTEAFF. This chain links TRBV6-2 or TRBV6-3 with TRBJ1-1, with D possibly being TRBD1 (6 bases). Germline V gene sequence: CDR1 MNHEY, CDR2 SVGEGT. The V end lost 6 bases, the J end lost 4 bases, and 18 bases lay between the germline ends. The CDR3 extends over 15 amino acids.

The rearrangement joins TRBV6-2 or TRBV6-3 to TRBJ2-7; 8 positions agree with TRBD1. Germline-derived CDR1 and CDR2 are MNHEY and SVGEGT. The V gene end was trimmed by 5 bases and the J gene end by 0 bases; junction bases not matched to a gene: 6. CDR3 length: 15 amino acids. As DNA, the CDR3 is TGTGCCAGCAGTCCGGACAGGGCCCGCTCCTACGAGCAGTACTTC. Amino acid sequence: CASSPDRARSYEQYF.

The chain recombines TRBV5-1 with TRBJ2-6; weak D call: TRBD2 (6 bases). The CDR3 totals 15 residues. V shed 7 bases and J shed 0 bases, with 11 bases lying between them. The germline gives CDR1 SGHRS, CDR2 YFSETQ. Here the CDR3 reads CASWDGSSGANVLTF. CDR3 nucleotide sequence: TGCGCCAGCTGGGACGGGAGCTCTGGGGCCAACGTCCTGACTTTC.

The rearrangement joins TRBV7-9 to TRBJ2-5; 9 bases match TRBD1. Per germline, CDR1 SEHNR and CDR2 FQNEAQ (reference sequence). The CDR3 contains 14 residues. V trimming: 1 base; J trimming: 3 bases; junction bases outside the gene matches: 0. The DNA of the CDR3 is TGTGCCAGCAGCTTAGGACAGGGGGAAGAGACCCAGTACTTC. This gives the protein CASSLGQGEETQYF. The complete variable domain, with remaining parts taken from reference TRBV7-9 and TRBJ2-5, reads DTGVSQNPRHKITKRGQNVTFRCDPISEHNRLYWYRQTLGQGPEFLTYFQNEAQLEKSRLLSDRFSAERPKGSFSTLEIQRTEQGDSAMYLCASSLGQGEETQYFGPGTRLLVL.

The gene calls are TRBV5-1 and TRBJ2-2, with TRBD2 as a possible D gene (6 bases). Trimming removed 3 bases at V and 5 bases at J, with 11 bases between. Germline loops: CDR1 SGHRS, CDR2 YFSETQ. This CDR3 contains 14 residues. The CDR3 DNA is TGCGCCAGCAGCTATAGGGGAGGTACCGGGGAGCTGTTTTTT. It yields the protein CASSYRGGTGELFF.

The chain is built from TRBV7-3 and TRBJ2-7; maybe TRBD2 (6 bases). This CDR3 contains 13 residues. The V end was cut by 0 bases, the J end by 7 bases, with 10 bases between. CDR1 and CDR2 (germline): SGHTA, FQGTGA. CDR3 residues: CASSLTFGGEQYF. The CDR3 coding sequence is TGTGCCAGCAGCTTAACGTTCGGGGGAGAGCAGTACTTC.

J is TRBJ2-3 and V is TRBV5-4; 12 bases match TRBD2. The CDR3 extends over 15 amino acids. Germline CDR1 and CDR2: SGHNT and YYREEE (reference sequence). With V trimmed by 0 bases and J by 6 bases, 2 bases remained unmatched. In nucleotides, the CDR3 is TGTGCCAGCAGCTTGGGACTAGCGGGGGCGGATACGCAGTATTTT. This encodes CASSLGLAGADTQYF.

The genes are TRBV15 and TRBJ2-7; 7 bases are a match to TRBD2. V gave up 0 bases and J gave up 3 bases; unmatched junction bases: 2. Germline assignment: CDR1 LNHNV and CDR2 YYDKDF (reference sequence). The CDR3 consists of 14 residues. The CDR3 protein is CATSRDGRGYEQYV. The CDR3 nucleotides read TGTGCCACCAGCAGAGATGGGAGGGGCTACGAGCAGTACGTC.

The chain joins TRBV18 to TRBJ2-1; D gene uncertain. V lost 1 base and J 4 bases, leaving 11 bases between the germline ends. CDR1 is KGHSH and CDR2 is LQKENI in the germline V gene. This CDR3 region has 15 residues. CDR3 sequence reads: CASSPQANTYNEQFF. As DNA, the CDR3 is TGTGCCAGCTCACCACAGGCTAACACATACAATGAGCAGTTCTTC.

V gene TRBV2 combines with J gene TRBJ2-7, with TRBD2 identical over 9 bases. The J segment lost 7 bases and the V segment lost 5 bases, leaving 12 bases of the junction unmatched. Germline lookup yields CDR1 SNHLY and CDR2 FYNNEI. CDR3 length: 15 amino acids. CDR3 nucleotides: TGTGCCAGCAGTCCGGGACTAGCCGGTAGTGGGGAGCAGTACGTC. It yields the protein CASSPGLAGSGEQYV.

This clone was observed once. J is TRBJ2-3 and V is TRBV15; D perhaps matches TRBD2 (6 bases). V lost 8 bases to trimming and J lost 7 bases, with 31 bases between them. This CDR3 comprises 18 residues. CDR1 is LNHNV, CDR2 YYDKDF, per germline (reference sequence). The DNA of the CDR3 is TGTGCCACCCAAGGCCTCCCGGGACTCGCCATGATGGATTATACGCAGTATTTT. Translated, it gives CATQGLPGLAMMDYTQYF.

This clone was detected only once. The chain links TRBV4-1 to TRBJ2-7, with TRBD1 identical over 9 bases. Germline CDR1 MGHRA, CDR2 YSYEKL. Trimming took 4 bases from V and 2 from J; bases not matched to a gene: 3. The CDR3 runs to 14 residues. The CDR3 region is CASSLRDRAYEQYF. The CDR3 DNA reads as TGCGCCAGCAGCCTCCGGGACAGGGCCTACGAGCAGTACTTC.

V gene TRBV5-1 combines with J gene TRBJ2-2; 9 nucleotides agree with TRBD1. Unmatched junction bases numbered 15, after V lost 3 bases and J lost 6 bases. The CDR3 contains 18 residues. Germline V gene data show CDR1 as SGHRS and CDR2 as YFSETQ. The CDR3 sequence is CASSSVPFRDRVAGELFF. The CDR3 region has the DNA TGCGCCAGCAGCTCGGTTCCTTTTCGGGACAGGGTTGCCGGGGAGCTGTTTTTT.

The chain couples TRBV29-1 to TRBJ2-2; 11 bases are a match to TRBD2. This CDR3 spans 16 amino acids. The junction had 8 bases not matched to a gene; V was cut back by 7 bases and J by 1 base. The germline V gene encodes CDR1 SQVTM and CDR2 ANQGSEA. CDR3 sequence (DNA): TGCAGCGCAGAAGGCCTAGCGGGGGGGAACACCGGGGAGCTGTTTTTT. The encoded protein is CSAEGLAGGNTGELFF.

This chain uses TRBV6-6 with TRBJ2-5, with 7 bases aligning to TRBD2. CDR1 and CDR2 from the germline V gene are MNHNY and SVGAGI (reference sequence). V dropped 5 bases and J dropped 2; count of bases not matched to a gene: 17. The CDR3 runs to 18 residues. The CDR3 DNA is TGTGCCAGCAGTCCCCCGAGACGGGAGGTGGCCCCACAAGAGACCCAGTACTTC. Its protein product is CASSPPRREVAPQETQYF.

The rearrangement joins TRBV19 to TRBJ1-6; D uncertain. The germline gives CDR1 LNHDA, CDR2 SQIVND (reference sequence). The CDR3 runs 14 residues. Trimming removed 3 bases at V and 7 bases at J, with 10 bases between. The CDR3, as DNA: TGTGCCAGTAGTATCTTTGACGGGAATTCACCCCTCCACTTT. Translation gives CASSIFDGNSPLHF.

This chain joins TRBV9 and TRBJ2-7, with D perhaps given as TRBD1 or TRBD2 (5 bases each). The CDR3 sequence is 15 residues long. Germline CDR1 reads SGDLS; CDR2 reads YYNGEE. Deletions cut 0 bases from V and 3 bases from J, with 13 bases between. The CDR3 loop reads CASSVDPGTGYEQYF. In DNA, the CDR3 is TGTGCCAGCAGCGTAGATCCAGGGACCGGCTACGAGCAGTACTTC.